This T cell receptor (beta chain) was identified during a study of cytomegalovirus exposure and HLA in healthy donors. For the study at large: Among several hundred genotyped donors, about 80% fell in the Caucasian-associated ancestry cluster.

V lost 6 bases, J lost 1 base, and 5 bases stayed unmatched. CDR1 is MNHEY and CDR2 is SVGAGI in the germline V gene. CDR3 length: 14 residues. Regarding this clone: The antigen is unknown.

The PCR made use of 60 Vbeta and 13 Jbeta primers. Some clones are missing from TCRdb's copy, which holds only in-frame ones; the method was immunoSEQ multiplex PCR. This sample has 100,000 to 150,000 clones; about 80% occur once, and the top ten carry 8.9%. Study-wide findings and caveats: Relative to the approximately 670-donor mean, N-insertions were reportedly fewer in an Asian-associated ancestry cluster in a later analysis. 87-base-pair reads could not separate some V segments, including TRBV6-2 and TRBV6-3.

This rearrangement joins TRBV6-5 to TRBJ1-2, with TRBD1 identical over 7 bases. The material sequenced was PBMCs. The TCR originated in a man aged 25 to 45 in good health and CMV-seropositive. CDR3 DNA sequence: TGTGCCAGCAGGGGGACAGACATTAACTATGGCTACACCTTC. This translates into CASRGTDINYGYTF.